The following is a TCR beta chain sequence with its context. This clonotype has a handful of counts. No cognate antigen has been identified for it. Base qualities are missing; no much larger clone stands one base away. The library was generated by RT-PCR. Sequencer: Illumina MiSeq. In-frame beta chains were kept once TCRdb had trimmed the public reads at Q25 with fastp and called clones with MiXCR. A single entry per CDR3 protein holds the most common genes and DNA from its merged rows. Recorded for this sample are about 680,000 distinct CDR3 sequences; 14% of them occurred a single time. The biggest ten clones account for about 3.6% of the sample. This record belongs to a study (dated by TCRdb to about 2016). CDR1 SGHTA and CDR2 FQGTGA are derived from the germline V gene. The junction shows trimming of 6 bases on V and 4 bases on J, plus 17 bases between the germline ends. From cysteine to phenylalanine, the CDR3 is 15 amino acids long. Only the CDR3 region is kept as DNA, spanning 45 bases read in frame from base 1.

The receptor chain draws on TRBV7-3 and TRBJ2-3; tentative D gene TRBD2, with 6 bases matching. Specimen: memory CD4+ T cells from blood. The clonotype originates from a female donor in good health, serving as a healthy control. The DNA sequence follows: TGTGCCAGCAGTTTCCGTGGGGGGACCCCAGATACGCAGTATTTT. Protein translation: CASSFRGGTPDTQYF.